This section outlines one T cell receptor (beta chain) sequence together with its context. Its specificity is not known. These data belong to a study of T cell responses to AZD1222 COVID-19 vaccine. Study-wide findings and caveats: Clonal diversity may have been underestimated, and the donors were mostly white British, with more females than males. The study sampled repertoires only after the peak T cell response. The breadth and depth of Spike-specific TCRs increased once two AZD1222 doses had been given. Seropositive AZD1222 recipients at baseline numbered only five or six.

Profiled with immunoSEQ multiplex PCR; TCRdb holds only in-frame clones, not every one. The repertoire holds roughly 120,000 clones, with about 85% as singletons. V dropped 1 base and J dropped 5 bases, with 11 bases sitting between them. This CDR3 comprises 15 residues. Germline V gene data show CDR1 as SEHNR and CDR2 as FQNEAQ (reference sequence). The starting material was peripheral blood, obtained 28 days after the second AZD1222 dose. The chain joins TRBV7-9 to TRBJ1-4; D is ambiguous. This clonotype was sampled from an adult who received the AZD1222 COVID-19 vaccine. CDR3 region: CASSLVTVQNEKLFF. CDR3 DNA sequence: TGTGCCAGCAGCTTAGTTACAGTACAGAATGAAAAACTGTTTTTT.